One T cell receptor (beta chain) is described in this entry. These data are taken from a study of control samples from healthy donors and cancer patients. This CDR3 spans 13 amino acids. Trimming took 10 bases from V and 6 from J, leaving 16 bases between them. The germline V gene has CDR1 LNHDA and CDR2 SQIVND (reference sequence). Sequenced by immunoSEQ multiplex PCR; TCRdb stores in-frame clones only, minus some. The sample has about 150,000 clones, approximately 93% seen once. This TCR derives from a man aged 18 to 30 in good health. This sequence joins TRBV19 and TRBJ1-5; D unclear. What was sequenced was blood. In DNA, the CDR3 is TGTGCCACTTGGCGGGGTGTGGGTCAGCCCCAGCATTTT. It codes for CATWRGVGQPQHF.